This T cell receptor (beta chain) was retrieved from a study of shared clonotypes between healthy human individuals. Looking at the study overall: Donor ages ranged 18 to 49 years: a couple of women, three men.

The J segment lost 5 bases and the V segment lost 6 bases, leaving 6 bases of the junction unmatched. The length of the CDR3 is 13 residues. Germline V gene sequence: CDR1 MNHNS, CDR2 SASEGT. The sample holds one count of this clone. Data came from immunoSEQ multiplex PCR; TCRdb stores just in-frame clones and leaves some out. The sample holds more than 2,000,000 clones, approximately 95% seen once. The chain links TRBV6-1 to TRBJ2-5; 7 bases align to TRBD1. What was sequenced was naive CD4+ T cells from PBMCs. The subset here: CD45RA+ positively selected. The sequence derives from a man in his late teens or twenties in good health. Some clones in this sample may be carry-over from other donors' samples. CDR3 residues: CASSLGTAETQYF. Here the CDR3 DNA reads TGTGCCAGCAGCCTCGGGACAGCGGAGACCCAGTACTTC.